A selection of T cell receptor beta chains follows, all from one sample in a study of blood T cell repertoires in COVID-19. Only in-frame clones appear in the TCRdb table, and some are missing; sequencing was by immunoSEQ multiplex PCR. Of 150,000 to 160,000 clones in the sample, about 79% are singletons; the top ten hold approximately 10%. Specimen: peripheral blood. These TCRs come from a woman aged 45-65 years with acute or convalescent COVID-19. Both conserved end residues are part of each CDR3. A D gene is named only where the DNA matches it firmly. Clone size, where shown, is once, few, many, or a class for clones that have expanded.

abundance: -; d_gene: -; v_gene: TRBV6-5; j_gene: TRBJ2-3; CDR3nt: TGTGCCAGCAGTTGGGAGAACACAGATACGCAGTATTTT; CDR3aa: CASSWENTDTQYF
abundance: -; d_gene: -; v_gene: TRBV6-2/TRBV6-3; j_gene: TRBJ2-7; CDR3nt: TGTGCCAGCAGTTACAGGGGTTCCACCTACGAGCAGTACTTC; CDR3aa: CASSYRGSTYEQYF
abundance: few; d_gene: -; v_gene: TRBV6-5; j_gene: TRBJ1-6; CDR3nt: TGTGCCAGCAGTTACACCCAGGGTTTTGAATCACCCCTCCACTTT; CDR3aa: CASSYTQGFESPLHF
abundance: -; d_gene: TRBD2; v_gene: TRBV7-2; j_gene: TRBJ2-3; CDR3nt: TGTGCCAGCAGCTTTGGCCGGGGGGGCTTCGCGCAGTATTTT; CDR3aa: CASSFGRGGFAQYF
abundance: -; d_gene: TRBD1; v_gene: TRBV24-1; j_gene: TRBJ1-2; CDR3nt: TGTGCCACCAGTGACACGACAGGGGGAGAAGTCTATGGCTACACCTTC; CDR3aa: CATSDTTGGEVYGYTF
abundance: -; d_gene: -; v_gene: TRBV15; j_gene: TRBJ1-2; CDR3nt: TGTGCCACCAGCAGAGATCGGGCAGGGCTGGGCTACACCTTC; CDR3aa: CATSRDRAGLGYTF
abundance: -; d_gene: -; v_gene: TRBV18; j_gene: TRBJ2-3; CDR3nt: TGTGCCAGCTCACGGGCCCATACTAGCACAGATACGCAGTATTTT; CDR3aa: CASSRAHTSTDTQYF
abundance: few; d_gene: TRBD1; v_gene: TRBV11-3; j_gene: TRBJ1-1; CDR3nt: TGTGCCAGCAGCCCCGGCGGACAGGCTTCCACTGAAGCTTTCTTT; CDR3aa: CASSPGGQASTEAFF
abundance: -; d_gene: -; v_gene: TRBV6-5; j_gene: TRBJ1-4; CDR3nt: TGTGCCAGCAGTTACTCTCTAAATGCGGTTGGTGAAAAACTGTTTTTT; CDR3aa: CASSYSLNAVGEKLFF
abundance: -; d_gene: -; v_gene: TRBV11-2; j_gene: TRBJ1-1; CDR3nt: TGTGCCAGCAGCTTTCAGGAGAACACTGAAGCTTTCTTT; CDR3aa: CASSFQENTEAFF
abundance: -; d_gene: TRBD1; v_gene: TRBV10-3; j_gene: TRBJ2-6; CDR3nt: TGTGCCAGACGGGACAGGGTAACTCTCGGTACCGGGGCCAACGTCCTGACTTTC; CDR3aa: CARRDRVTLGTGANVLTF
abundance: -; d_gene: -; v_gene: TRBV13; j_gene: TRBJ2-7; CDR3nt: TGTGCCAGCAGCCCAGTTAGGGGCCCCTACGAGCAGTACTTC; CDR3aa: CASSPVRGPYEQYF